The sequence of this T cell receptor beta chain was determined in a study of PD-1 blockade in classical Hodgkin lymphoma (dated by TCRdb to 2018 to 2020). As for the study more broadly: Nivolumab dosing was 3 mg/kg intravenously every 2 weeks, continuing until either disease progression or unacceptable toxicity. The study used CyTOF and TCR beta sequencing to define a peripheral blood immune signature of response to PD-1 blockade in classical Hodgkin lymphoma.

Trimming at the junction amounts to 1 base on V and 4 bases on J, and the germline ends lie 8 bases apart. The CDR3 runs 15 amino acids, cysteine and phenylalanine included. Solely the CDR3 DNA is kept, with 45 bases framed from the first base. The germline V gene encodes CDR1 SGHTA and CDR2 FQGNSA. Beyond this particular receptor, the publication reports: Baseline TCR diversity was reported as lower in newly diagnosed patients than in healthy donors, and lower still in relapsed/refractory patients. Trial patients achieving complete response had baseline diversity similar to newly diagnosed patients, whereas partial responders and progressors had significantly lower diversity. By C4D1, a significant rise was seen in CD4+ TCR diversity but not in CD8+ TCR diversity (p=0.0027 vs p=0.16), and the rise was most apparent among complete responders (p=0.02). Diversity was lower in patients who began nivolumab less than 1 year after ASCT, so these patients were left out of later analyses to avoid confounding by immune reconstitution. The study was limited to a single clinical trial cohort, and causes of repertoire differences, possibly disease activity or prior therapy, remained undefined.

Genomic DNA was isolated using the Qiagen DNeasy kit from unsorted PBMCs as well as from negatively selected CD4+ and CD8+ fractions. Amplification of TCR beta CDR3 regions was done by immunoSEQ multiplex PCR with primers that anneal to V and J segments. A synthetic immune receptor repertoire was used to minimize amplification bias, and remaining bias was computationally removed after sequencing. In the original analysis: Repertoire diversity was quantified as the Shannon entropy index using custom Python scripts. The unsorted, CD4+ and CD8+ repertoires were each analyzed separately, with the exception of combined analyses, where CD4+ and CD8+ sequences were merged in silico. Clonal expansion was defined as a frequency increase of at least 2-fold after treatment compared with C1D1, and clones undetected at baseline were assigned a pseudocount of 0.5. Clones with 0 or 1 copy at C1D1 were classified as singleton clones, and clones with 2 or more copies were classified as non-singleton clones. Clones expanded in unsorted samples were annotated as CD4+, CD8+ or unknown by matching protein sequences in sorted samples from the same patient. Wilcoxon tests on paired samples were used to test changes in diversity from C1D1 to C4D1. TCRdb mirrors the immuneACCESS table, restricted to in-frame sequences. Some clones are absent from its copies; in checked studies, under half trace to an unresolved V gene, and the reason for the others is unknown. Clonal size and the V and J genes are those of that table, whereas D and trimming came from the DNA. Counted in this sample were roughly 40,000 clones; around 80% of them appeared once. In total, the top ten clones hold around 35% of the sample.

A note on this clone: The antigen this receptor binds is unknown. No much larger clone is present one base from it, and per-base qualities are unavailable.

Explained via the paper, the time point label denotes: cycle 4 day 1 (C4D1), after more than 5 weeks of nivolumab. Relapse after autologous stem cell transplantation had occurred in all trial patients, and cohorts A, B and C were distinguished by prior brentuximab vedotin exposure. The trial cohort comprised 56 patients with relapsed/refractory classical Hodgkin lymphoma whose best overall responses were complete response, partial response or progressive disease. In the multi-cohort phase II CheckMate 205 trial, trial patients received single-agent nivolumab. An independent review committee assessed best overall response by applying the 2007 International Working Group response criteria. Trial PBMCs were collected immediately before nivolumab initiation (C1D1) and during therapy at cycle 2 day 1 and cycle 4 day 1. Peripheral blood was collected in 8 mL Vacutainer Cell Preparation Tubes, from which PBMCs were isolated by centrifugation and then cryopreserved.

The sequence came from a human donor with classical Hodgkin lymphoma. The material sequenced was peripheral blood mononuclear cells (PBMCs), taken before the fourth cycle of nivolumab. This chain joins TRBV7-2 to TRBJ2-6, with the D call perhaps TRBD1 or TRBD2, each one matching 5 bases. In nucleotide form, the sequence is TGTGCCAGCAGCTTAGGGGGGACCGGGGCCAACGTCCTGACTTTC. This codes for CASSLGGTGANVLTF.